The 29 T cell receptor beta chains given below trace back to one sample, sequenced in a study of STAT5B mutations in CD4+ large granular lymphocyte leukemia. Libraries were prepared by immunoSEQ multiplex PCR; TCRdb keeps only in-frame clonotypes and omits some of them. This table has about 36,000 clones, more than 65% appearing once. Input material: CD4+ T cells from blood buffy coats. These receptors were collected from a human donor in good health.

This clone was detected a few times. The rearrangement joins TRBV4-1 to TRBJ1-2; 9 nucleotides line up with TRBD1. The CDR3 has 14 residues. The V gene's germline CDR1 is MGHRA and CDR2 YSYEKL. V dropped 5 bases and J dropped 6; count of bases not matched to a gene: 7. The CDR3 sequence is CASSGTGGPDGYTF. CDR3 bases: TGCGCCAGCAGCGGAACAGGGGGCCCCGATGGCTACACCTTC.

The rearrangement uses TRBV9 and TRBJ2-4; the match to TRBD1 covers 7 bases. This CDR3 has 15 amino acids. J was trimmed by 5 bases and V by 2 bases; bases with no gene match: 7. CDR1 and CDR2 from the germline V gene are SGDLS and YYNGEE. The CDR3 nucleotides are TGTGCCAGCAGCGTCCTATCCGGGACAGAAAACATTCAGTACTTC. Translating it yields CASSVLSGTENIQYF. The full variable domain, with the rest looked up from reference TRBV9 and TRBJ2-4, is DSGVTQTPKHLITATGQRVTLRCSPRSGDLSVYWYQQSLDQGLQFLIQYYNGEERAKGNILERFSAQQFPDLHSELNLSSLELGDSALYFCASSVLSGTENIQYFGAGTRLSVL.

This chain uses TRBV29-1 with TRBJ2-2, with unresolved D. Looked up from germline, CDR1 is SQVTM and CDR2 is ANQGSEA. V was pared by 4 bases and J by 0 bases, with 15 bases between. The CDR3 loop spans 16 amino acids. In DNA form, the CDR3 reads TGCAGCGTTGCGGCCACAACTCGTCCGAACACCGGGGAGCTGTTTTTT. Protein sequence: CSVAATTRPNTGELFF.

CDR3 sequence: CASSPRALTPSEAFF. The CDR3 nucleotides read TGCGCCAGCAGCCCCCGGGCCCTGACCCCCTCTGAAGCTTTCTTT. V gene TRBV5-1 combines with J gene TRBJ1-1, with unresolved D. Germline loops: CDR1 SGHRS, CDR2 YFSETQ. Trimming took off 4 bases at V and 6 bases at J, with 19 bases between the two ends. This CDR3 region has 15 residues.

The V and J genes are TRBV5-4 and TRBJ2-7; weak D call: TRBD1 (6 bases). V was cut by 4 bases and J by 2 bases, with 10 bases left in between. The germline gives CDR1 SGHNT, CDR2 YYREEE (reference sequence). The CDR3 sequence is 13 residues long. The CDR3 spells CASSVQGAYEQYF. The CDR3 DNA sequence: TGTGCCAGCAGCGTACAGGGAGCCTACGAGCAGTACTTC.

The rearrangement links TRBV6-5 to TRBJ1-6; D gene uncertain. Germline V CDR1 and CDR2: MNHEY, SVGAGI. V was trimmed by 5 bases and J by 4 bases, leaving 3 bases between them. The CDR3 consists of 12 residues. CDR3: CASSGYNSPLHF. The CDR3 DNA is TGTGCCAGCAGTGGGTATAATTCACCCCTCCACTTT.

The chain links TRBV9 to TRBJ1-2; D is ambiguous. CDR3 size: 14 residues. Between the trimmed V and J ends, which lost 0 bases and 0 bases, there was a span of 6 bases. The germline gives CDR1 SGDLS, CDR2 YYNGEE. CDR3 bases: TGTGCCAGCAGCGTAGGGGCCACTAACTATGGCTACACCTTC. Translation: CASSVGATNYGYTF.

V is TRBV19 and J is TRBJ2-3, with D hard to call. V was shortened by 5 bases and J by 6 bases, with 9 bases between the two germline ends. The length of the CDR3 is 12 residues. Germline V CDR1 and CDR2: LNHDA, SQIVND (reference sequence). CDR3: CASSFARDTQYF. As DNA, the CDR3 is TGTGCCAGTAGTTTTGCCAGGGATACGCAGTATTTT.

The J gene is TRBJ1-1, the V gene TRBV10-3; 9 bases are shared with TRBD1. The CDR3 has 13 amino acids. V dropped 10 bases and J dropped 3; count of bases not matched to a gene: 6. Germline values: CDR1 ENHRY, CDR2 SYGVKD. CDR3 in DNA: TGTGCCACCCACGACAGGGGGGACACTGAAGCTTTCTTT. Translating gives CATHDRGDTEAFF.

The chain couples TRBV19 to TRBJ1-1; TRBD1 is a possible D gene (6 bases). CDR1 is LNHDA and CDR2 is SQIVND in the germline V gene (reference sequence). The V end lost 6 bases, the J end lost 4 bases, and 21 bases lay between the germline ends. The length of the CDR3 is 16 residues. Here the CDR3 reads CASSSLLQGRGTEAFF. CDR3 bases: TGTGCCAGTAGCTCCCTGCTACAGGGAAGGGGCACTGAAGCTTTCTTT.

This clone was detected a few times. The rearrangement links TRBV2 to TRBJ1-3; 9 bases are shared with TRBD1. In germline, CDR1 is SNHLY, CDR2 FYNNEI. The CDR3 totals 15 residues. The V segment lost 6 bases and the J segment 1 base; nucleotides outside the gene matches: 4. This CDR3 is CASSVDRGSGNTIYF. The CDR3 DNA sequence: TGTGCCAGCAGCGTTGACAGGGGGTCTGGAAACACCATATATTTT.

The V and J genes are TRBV4-2 and TRBJ2-7; the D gene is possibly TRBD2 (6 bases). Germline V CDR1 and CDR2: LGHNA, YNFKEQ. CDR3 length: 16 amino acids. The V and J ends lost 2 bases and 3 bases respectively, with 17 bases between them. The CDR3 protein is CASSQSTMNSGYEQYF. CDR3 sequence (DNA): TGTGCCAGCAGCCAATCGACGATGAATAGCGGCTACGAGCAGTACTTC.

The chain links TRBV30 to TRBJ1-1; the D is unclear. Trimming took off 0 bases at V and 2 bases at J, with 7 bases between the two ends. CDR3 length: 13 residues. The germline V gene encodes CDR1 GTSNPN and CDR2 SVGIG (reference sequence). The CDR3 region has the DNA TGTGCCTGGAGTGTGGCAGATAACACTGAAGCTTTCTTT. Translation: CAWSVADNTEAFF.

This clone showed up just a few times. This chain joins TRBV6-5 and TRBJ2-7, with 7 bases that match TRBD1. The germline V gene encodes CDR1 MNHEY and CDR2 SVGAGI. The CDR3 sequence is 13 residues long. Trimming took 6 bases from V and 3 from J; bases not matched to a gene: 5. The CDR3 here is CASRGDSRYEQYF. DNA for the CDR3: TGTGCCAGCAGGGGGGACAGCCGCTACGAGCAGTACTTC.

The rearrangement uses TRBV7-2 and TRBJ1-2, with D unresolved. The germline V gene encodes CDR1 SGHTA and CDR2 FQGNSA. The CDR3 runs 14 residues. The V end was cut by 1 base, the J end by 8 bases, with 14 bases between. The CDR3, as DNA: TGTGCCAGCAGCTTAGGCCGCGAAGTTAGGGGCTACACCTTC. This codes for CASSLGREVRGYTF. Combining the CDR3 with reference TRBV7-2 and TRBJ1-2 gives the whole variable domain GAGVSQSPSNKVTEKGKDVELRCDPISGHTALYWYRQSLGQGLEFLIYFQGNSAPDKSGLPSDRFSAERTGGSVSTLTIQRTQQEDSAVYLCASSLGREVRGYTFGSGTRLTVV.

V gene TRBV5-1 combines with J gene TRBJ1-6, with 11 bases that match TRBD1. Germline CDR1 reads SGHRS; CDR2 reads YFSETQ. The CDR3 has 16 residues. Trimming cost V 2 bases and J 7 bases; bases outside gene matches: 5. CDR3 in DNA: TGCGCCAGCAGCTTAGGACAGGGGGCTGGGAATTCACCCCTCCACTTT. Its protein product is CASSLGQGAGNSPLHF.

The V and J genes are TRBV2 and TRBJ2-1, with D possibly TRBD1 on 5 matching bases. CDR1 SNHLY and CDR2 FYNNEI come from the germline V gene. CDR3 length: 13 amino acids. V was pared by 5 bases and J by 3 bases, with 8 bases between. The CDR3 DNA reads TGTGCCAGCAGTCTTGACAGCTACAATGAGCAGTTCTTC. This gives the protein CASSLDSYNEQFF. Filled out from reference TRBV2 and TRBJ2-1, the complete variable domain reads EPEVTQTPSHQVTQMGQEVILRCVPISNHLYFYWYRQILGQKVEFLVSFYNNEISEKSEIFDDQFSVERPDGSNFTLKIRSTKLEDSAMYFCASSLDSYNEQFFGPGTRLTVL.

The table lists this clone with a count of one. The chain employs TRBV5-1 and TRBJ1-1; maybe TRBD1 (5 bases). Per the germline V gene, CDR1 is SGHRS and CDR2 is YFSETQ. V was shortened by 0 bases and J by 1 base, with 10 bases between the two germline ends. The CDR3 spans 15 residues. CDR3 loop: CASSLGQGSNTEAFF. In nucleotides, the CDR3 is TGCGCCAGCAGCTTGGGGCAGGGCTCGAACACTGAAGCTTTCTTT. Based on the CDR3 plus reference TRBV5-1 and TRBJ1-1, the full variable domain is KAGVTQTPRYLIKTRGQQVTLSCSPISGHRSVSWYQQTPGQGLQFLFEYFSETQRNKGNFPGRFSGRQFSNSRSEMNVSTLELGDSALYLCASSLGQGSNTEAFFGQGTRLTVV.

The chain has TRBV5-1 and TRBJ2-7; 16 bases are a match to TRBD2. Germline V gene lookup returns CDR1 SGHRS and CDR2 YFSETQ. This CDR3 spans 22 amino acids. Trimming at V came to 2 bases and at J to 0 bases, leaving 17 bases not matched to a gene. CDR3 loop: CASSFRLPPGLAGGLNSYEQYF. As DNA, the CDR3 is TGCGCCAGCAGCTTTCGACTCCCTCCGGGACTAGCGGGAGGGCTAAACTCCTACGAGCAGTACTTC.

This chain uses TRBV10-3 with TRBJ1-2, with D possibly matching TRBD1 (6 bases). Trimming left V 8 bases short and J 4 bases short, with 17 bases between. The CDR3 loop spans 14 amino acids. Per the germline V gene, CDR1 is ENHRY and CDR2 is SYGVKD. The CDR3 here is CAIWPGAHSYGYTF. The CDR3 DNA reads TGTGCCATCTGGCCAGGGGCCCATAGCTATGGCTACACCTTC.

V and J are TRBV11-3 and TRBJ1-6, with 8 positions matching TRBD1. The V gene end was trimmed by 5 bases and the J gene end by 7 bases; junction bases not matched to a gene: 7. The germline V gene has CDR1 SGHNT and CDR2 YENEEA. CDR3 length equals 15 residues. CDR3 sequence: CASSLGQGANSPLHF. The CDR3 bases are TGTGCCAGCAGCCTCGGACAGGGAGCGAATTCACCCCTCCACTTT. Based on the CDR3 plus reference TRBV11-3 and TRBJ1-6, the full variable domain is EAGVVQSPRYKIIEKKQPVAFWCNPISGHNTLYWYLQNLGQGPELLIRYENEEAVDDSQLPKDRFSAERLKGVDSTLKIQPAELGDSAVYLCASSLGQGANSPLHFGNGTRLTVT.

The chain uses TRBV6-5 and TRBJ2-3; 9 bases are a match to TRBD1. The CDR3 extends over 13 amino acids. J was trimmed by 6 bases and V by 6 bases; bases with no gene match: 4. Germline values: CDR1 MNHEY, CDR2 SVGAGI. DNA for the CDR3: TGTGCCAGCAGCAGGGACAGGGTTGATACGCAGTATTTT. Amino acids: CASSRDRVDTQYF.

The chain joins TRBV4-1 to TRBJ2-1; TRBD2 matches 12 bases. After removal of 1 base from V and 7 bases from J, the junction contained 8 bases not matched to a gene. Germline V gives CDR1 MGHRA, CDR2 YSYEKL. CDR3 length equals 17 residues. The CDR3 DNA follows: TGCGCCAGCAGCCAAGGAATGACTAGCGGGGGCTCAAATGAGCAGTTCTTC. This gives the protein CASSQGMTSGGSNEQFF.

This clone was counted a few times. The rearrangement uses TRBV27 and TRBJ2-2; 9 bases fit TRBD2. Looked up from germline, CDR1 is MNHEY and CDR2 is SMNVEV (reference sequence). The V gene end was trimmed by 3 bases and the J gene end by 1 base; junction bases not matched to a gene: 6. This CDR3 contains 17 residues. The CDR3 bases are TGTGCCAGCAGTTTGTTAGCGGGGGCTGGGAACACCGGGGAGCTGTTTTTT. Translation: CASSLLAGAGNTGELFF.

This chain links TRBV12-5 with TRBJ2-3; TRBD2 is a possible D gene (6 bases). Trimming left V 3 bases short and J 0 bases short, with 10 bases between. CDR3 length: 15 amino acids. Germline V gene data show CDR1 as LGHNT and CDR2 as FRNRAP. The CDR3 loop is CASGFGAGSTDTQYF. CDR3 bases: TGTGCTAGTGGTTTTGGGGCGGGGAGCACAGATACGCAGTATTTT.

The table lists this clone with a few counts. V usage is TRBV29-1 and J usage is TRBJ1-2, with 7 nucleotides matching TRBD1. Losses at the gene ends were 5 bases for V and 8 bases for J; bases not matched to a gene: 11. Germline-derived CDR1 and CDR2 are SQVTM and ANQGSEA. The CDR3 contains 13 residues. In DNA form, the CDR3 reads TGCAGCGTTCACGGGACAGTGGTGCAGGGCTACACCTTC. Its translation: CSVHGTVVQGYTF.

In nucleotides, the CDR3 is TGTGCCAGCAGCCAAGAGGGACAGGTGAATCAGCCCCAGCATTTT. Protein product: CASSQEGQVNQPQHF. The chain combines TRBV4-2 with TRBJ1-5; 8 bases line up with TRBD1. The trim removed 0 bases at V and 4 bases at J, leaving 2 bases unmatched. Germline CDR1 LGHNA, CDR2 YNFKEQ. The CDR3 length is 15 residues.

The chain uses TRBV6-1 and TRBJ2-3, with 12 bases aligning to TRBD2. The length of the CDR3 is 15 residues. Trimming cost V 6 bases and J 6 bases; bases outside gene matches: 7. The V gene's germline CDR1 is MNHNS and CDR2 SASEGT. CDR3 sequence: CASRETSGGSDTQYF. The CDR3 region has the DNA TGTGCCAGCAGGGAAACTAGCGGGGGGTCGGATACGCAGTATTTT.

The J gene is TRBJ2-1, the V gene TRBV7-2; no reliable D call. V was shortened by 5 bases and J by 1 base, with 12 bases between the two germline ends. The CDR3 consists of 15 residues. Per the germline V gene, CDR1 is SGHTA and CDR2 is FQGNSA. CDR3 loop: CASSKPSPSYNEQFF. The CDR3 DNA reads TGTGCCAGCAGCAAGCCCAGCCCTTCCTACAATGAGCAGTTCTTC.